The 12 T cell receptor beta chains presented below share a single source sample, sequenced in a study of tumor-infiltrating lymphocytes in primary liver carcinoma. Total RNA amounting to roughly 0.5 ug was the source from which TCR beta cDNA was made with a constant-region primer. Libraries of TCR beta came from three nested multiplex PCR rounds with slightly modified ARM-PCR. The first two PCR rounds used TRBV1-TRBV30 primers with a Cbeta primer, approximately 9 cycles each. TCRdb called the multiplex PCR reads again in MiXCR, with one record for every CDR3 protein. The data contain 99,000 or so distinct CDR3 sequences, around two thirds of them singletons. Co-extraction yielded RNA and DNA from roughly 20-30 mg of unsorted bulk tissue. The material sequenced was liver tumor tissue from sampling region 5. Subset noted: tumor region T5, tumor centre. All receptors come from a woman in her sixties with primary liver carcinoma and hepatitis B virus infection.

This clonotype was detected only once. The chain has TRBV19 and TRBJ1-1; D is ambiguous. V lost 6 bases to trimming and J lost 6 bases, with 11 bases between them. This CDR3 has 12 residues. CDR1 is LNHDA and CDR2 is SQIVND in the germline V gene (reference sequence). The CDR3 sequence: CASRKMGAEAFF. DNA for the CDR3: TGTGCCAGTAGGAAGATGGGCGCTGAAGCTTTCTTT.

Notes on this clonotype: This may be a read error, as it is one base from a much larger clone. This chain connects TRBV9 to TRBJ2-3, with D tentatively TRBD2 (6 bases). Germline CDR1 reads SGDLS; CDR2 reads YYNGEE. This CDR3 region has 15 residues. The CDR3 reads CASNVAAESTDTQYF. The CDR3 nucleotides are TGTGCCAGCAACGTAGCGGCGGAGAGCACAGATACGCAGTATTTT.

The chain uses TRBV29-1 and TRBJ1-2; D is unclear. The CDR3 spans 16 residues. Germline V gives CDR1 SQVTM, CDR2 ANQGSEA. Trimming removed 3 bases at V and 4 bases at J, with 21 bases between. The CDR3: CSVDPRRGLVSYGYTF. The CDR3 DNA is TGCAGCGTTGACCCGCGGAGAGGGCTAGTCTCCTATGGCTACACCTTC.

The sample holds many counts of this clonotype. The chain couples TRBV6-1 to TRBJ2-2; no definite D call. The CDR3 extends over 13 amino acids. CDR1 is MNHNS and CDR2 is SASEGT in the germline V gene. Trimming cost V 4 bases and J 0 bases, with 3 bases left between them. The CDR3 here is CASSASNTGELFF. For the CDR3, the DNA is TGTGCCAGCAGTGCCTCGAACACCGGGGAGCTGTTTTTT.

On this clonotype: A read error may account for a junction end that differs from germline. This sequence joins TRBV5-1 and TRBJ2-2, with TRBD1 identical over 9 bases. The germline CDR1 and CDR2 sequences are SGHRS and YFSETQ. The CDR3 extends over 15 amino acids. CDR3 amino acids: CASSLWDRVSGELLF. The CDR3 nucleotides read TGCGCCAGCAGCTTGTGGGACAGGGTCTCCGGGGAGCTGTTGTTT. The full variable domain, rest sourced from reference TRBV5-1 and TRBJ2-2, is KAGVTQTPRYLIKTRGQQVTLSCSPISGHRSVSWYQQTPGQGLQFLFEYFSETQRNKGNFPGRFSGRQFSNSRSEMNVSTLELGDSALYLCASSLWDRVSGELLFGEGSRLTVL.

Points on this clonotype: This may be a read error: a much more frequent sequence differs by one nucleotide. The V and J genes are TRBV12-3 or TRBV12-4 and TRBJ2-1; the D gene is possibly TRBD2 (5 bases). The CDR3 length is 14 residues. The V end lost 8 bases, the J end lost 0 bases, and 11 bases lay between the germline ends. CDR3 residues: CASQSGNSYNEQFF. In DNA form, the CDR3 reads TGTGCCAGCCAGAGCGGTAACTCCTACAATGAGCAGTTCTTC.

Concerning this clonotype: The final CDR3 position lacks the conserved phenylalanine or tryptophan, pointing to a likely read error. The V and J genes are TRBV6-2 or TRBV6-3 and TRBJ1-2; 7 bases are shared with TRBD1. Germline V gene lookup returns CDR1 MNHEY and CDR2 SVGEGT. This CDR3 is 15 amino acids long. Here the CDR3 reads CASSNSGTAFYGYTL. CDR3 nucleotides: TGTGCCAGCAGTAACTCGGGGACAGCTTTCTATGGCTACACCCTC.

Regarding this clonotype: A clone one base away is much larger, so this may be a read error. The chain couples TRBV25-1 to TRBJ2-3, with D possibly matching TRBD2 (7 bases). CDR3 size: 15 residues. Germline lookup yields CDR1 MGHDK and CDR2 SYGVNS. DNA for the CDR3: TGTGCCAGCAGTGAATATGGGGGGGGCTCAGATGCGCAGTATTTT. This encodes CASSEYGGGSDAQYF.

This clonotype was recorded at least ten times. CDR3 sequence (DNA): TGTGCCAGCAGCCAAGGGGTTGATAGTTTGGGCGAGCAGTACTTC. Its protein is CASSQGVDSLGEQYF. The V call is TRBV4-2, the J call TRBJ2-7; D remains ambiguous. CDR1 is LGHNA, CDR2 YNFKEQ, per germline. Trimming cost V 1 base and J 6 bases, with 16 bases left between them. The length of the CDR3 is 15 residues.

The chain recombines TRBV7-9 with TRBJ1-3, with 9 bases fitting TRBD1. Looked up from germline, CDR1 is SEHNR and CDR2 is FQNEAQ (reference sequence). The CDR3 runs to 17 residues. Unmatched junction bases numbered 6, after V lost 3 bases and J lost 0 bases. This CDR3 is CASSLAQGAYSGNTIYF. CDR3 DNA sequence: TGTGCCAGCAGCTTGGCACAGGGGGCTTACTCTGGAAACACCATATATTTT.

A word on this clonotype: A clone one base away is much larger, so this may be a read error. This sequence joins TRBV6-6 and TRBJ1-3; 7 bases match TRBD1. Unmatched junction bases numbered 14, after V lost 8 bases and J lost 1 base. Germline V gene data show CDR1 as MNHNY and CDR2 as SVGAGI (reference sequence). The CDR3 is made up of 17 amino acids. The CDR3 reads CASCTGDSPASGNTIYF. As DNA, the CDR3 is TGTGCCAGCTGTACAGGGGACTCACCGGCGTCTGGAAACACCATATATTTT.

About this clonotype: An end of the junction differs from the germline gene, which may be a read error. The chain combines TRBV11-3 with TRBJ2-5; 8 bases line up with TRBD1. The CDR3 contains 19 residues. Per the germline V gene, CDR1 is SGHNT and CDR2 is YENEEA. The CDR3 nucleotides read TGCGCCAGCAGCTCCGACAGGGGATCTAGCAGTTTAACCGGAGAGACCCAGTACTTC. Translating it yields CASSSDRGSSSLTGETQYF.